Following are 20 T cell receptor beta chains from one sample sequenced in a study of blood T cell repertoires in COVID-19. Using immunoSEQ multiplex PCR, the repertoire was profiled, and TCRdb retains in-frame clones only, with some absent. This sample has some 220,000 clones, with around 85% found just once. The specimen was PBMCs or T cells enriched from blood (not recorded which). These TCRs come from a woman in her fifties or sixties in a cohort exposed to, infected with or recovered from COVID-19 (not recorded which).

This clone was detected only once. The chain combines TRBV19 with TRBJ2-7, with 12 bases lining up with TRBD2. Germline CDR1 reads LNHDA; CDR2 reads SQIVND (reference sequence). The trim removed 5 bases at V and 2 bases at J, leaving 13 bases unmatched. CDR3 length equals 18 residues. Here the CDR3 DNA reads TGTGCCAGTAGTCAAAAGCTCGGACTAGCGGGGCCAACCTACGAGCAGTACTTC. Translating gives CASSQKLGLAGPTYEQYF.

In its sample, this clone was seen a few times. The chain carries TRBV13 and TRBJ1-1, with D possibly being TRBD1 (6 bases). Looked up from germline, CDR1 is PRHDT and CDR2 is FYEKMQ (reference sequence). This CDR3 contains 15 residues. V was shortened by 1 base and J by 8 bases, with 17 bases between the two germline ends. CDR3 in amino acids: CASSLETEGEGEAFF. CDR3 bases: TGTGCCAGCAGCTTAGAAACAGAGGGGGAAGGGGAAGCTTTCTTT.

The rearrangement joins TRBV18 to TRBJ1-2; 7 positions match TRBD1. The J segment lost 0 bases and the V segment lost 2 bases, leaving 6 bases of the junction unmatched. Per the germline V gene, CDR1 is KGHSH and CDR2 is LQKENI. This CDR3 region has 16 residues. This CDR3 is CASSPAPGQTNYGYTF. DNA of the CDR3: TGTGCCAGCTCACCAGCTCCGGGACAGACTAACTATGGCTACACCTTC.

The chain joins TRBV18 to TRBJ2-7, with 7 nucleotides matching TRBD2. Trimming cost V 3 bases and J 5 bases; bases outside gene matches: 4. CDR3 size: 13 residues. From germline, CDR1 is KGHSH and CDR2 LQKENI. The CDR3: CASSPGGTDEQYF. CDR3 DNA sequence: TGTGCCAGCTCACCCGGGGGGACGGACGAGCAGTACTTC.

The rearrangement links TRBV5-1 to TRBJ1-6; TRBD1 agrees at 7 bases. V shed 4 bases and J 9 bases; nucleotides not matched to a gene: 10. This CDR3 comprises 15 residues. The germline V gene encodes CDR1 SGHRS and CDR2 YFSETQ. The CDR3 spells CASSKGQAKGSPLHF. The CDR3 nucleotides are TGCGCCAGCAGCAAAGGACAGGCCAAAGGTTCACCCCTCCACTTT.

This chain uses TRBV5-4 with TRBJ1-1, with a possible D match to TRBD1 (5 bases). The CDR3 consists of 15 residues. Deletions cut 0 bases from V and 0 bases from J, with 9 bases between. Germline loops: CDR1 SGHNT, CDR2 YYREEE (reference sequence). This CDR3 is CASSLGGAMNTEAFF. CDR3 DNA sequence: TGTGCCAGCAGCTTGGGGGGCGCGATGAACACTGAAGCTTTCTTT.

This chain's CDR3 is CASTPRDRGNNSPLHF. The CDR3 DNA sequence: TGTGCCAGTACCCCCCGGGACCGGGGGAATAATTCACCCCTCCACTTT. The chain joins TRBV19 to TRBJ1-6, with a tentative D call TRBD1 (5 bases). The V end lost 7 bases, the J end lost 5 bases, and 18 bases lay between the germline ends. CDR1 and CDR2 (germline): LNHDA, SQIVND (reference sequence). The length of the CDR3 is 16 residues.

Points on this clone: At the DNA level, this CDR3 is encoded by other sequences in the same sample as well. The CDR3 coding sequence is TGTGCCAGCAGCATAAGTGGGGGGACAGATACGCAGTATTTT. Translated, it gives CASSISGGTDTQYF. This sequence joins TRBV7-3 and TRBJ2-3, with D possibly being TRBD2 (6 bases). The V and J ends lost 5 bases and 3 bases respectively, with 12 bases between them. Per germline, CDR1 SGHTA and CDR2 FQGTGA. The CDR3 spans 14 residues.

The chain joins TRBV7-9 to TRBJ1-4; weak D call: TRBD1 (5 bases). The CDR3 is 16 residues long. Germline V gene sequence: CDR1 SEHNR, CDR2 FQNEAQ (reference sequence). Deletions cut 3 bases from V and 8 bases from J, with 19 bases between. The CDR3 region has the DNA TGTGCCAGCAGCTTTTCGGGTGCAGGGATGGGCGAAAAACTGTTTTTT. It encodes CASSFSGAGMGEKLFF.

This sequence joins TRBV5-1 and TRBJ2-7, with TRBD1 matching over 8 bases. Trimming took 4 bases from V and 3 from J; bases not matched to a gene: 12. CDR1 and CDR2 from the germline V gene are SGHRS and YFSETQ. This CDR3 is 16 amino acids long. The CDR3 sequence is CASSPDPGQGVYEQYF. CDR3 bases: TGCGCCAGCAGCCCCGACCCCGGACAGGGTGTCTACGAGCAGTACTTC.

This sequence joins TRBV18 and TRBJ1-3; D ambiguous. V lost 6 bases, J lost 7 bases, and 19 bases lay in between. This CDR3 has 15 residues. Germline assignment: CDR1 KGHSH and CDR2 LQKENI. In DNA, the CDR3 is TGTGCCAGCTCCGACCAGGCACTTGGAGGGAACACCATATATTTT. It is translated as CASSDQALGGNTIYF.

This chain uses TRBV28 with TRBJ2-5; tentative D call: TRBD2 (6 bases). V was trimmed by 5 bases and J by 0 bases, leaving 13 bases between them. CDR1 is MDHEN, CDR2 SYDVKM, per germline. The CDR3 spans 15 residues. CDR3 loop: CASSPGLTYQETQYF. The CDR3 coding sequence is TGTGCCAGCAGTCCGGGACTCACGTACCAAGAGACCCAGTACTTC.

The rearrangement joins TRBV7-9 to TRBJ2-5; tentatively, D is TRBD2 (6 bases). Trimming removed 8 bases at V and 1 base at J, with 14 bases between. The CDR3 runs to 14 residues. Per germline, CDR1 SEHNR and CDR2 FQNEAQ (reference sequence). CDR3 sequence: CASHGGGSQETQYF. CDR3 nucleotide sequence: TGTGCCAGCCATGGAGGAGGGTCCCAAGAGACCCAGTACTTC.

CDR3 protein: CASSVQGLAAAGELFF. The CDR3 nucleotides read TGTGCCAGCAGCGTACAGGGACTAGCAGCAGCCGGGGAGCTGTTTTTT. V usage is TRBV9 and J usage is TRBJ2-2; 9 bases agree with TRBD2. CDR1 is SGDLS and CDR2 is YYNGEE in the germline V gene. Trimming took 1 base from V and 6 from J; bases not matched to a gene: 7. The CDR3 has 16 amino acids.

This sequence joins TRBV18 and TRBJ1-3; TRBD1 matches at 10 bases. CDR3 size: 17 residues. J was trimmed by 0 bases and V by 1 base; bases with no gene match: 3. Looked up from germline, CDR1 is KGHSH and CDR2 is LQKENI. CDR3 coding DNA: TGTGCCAGCTCACCACAGACAGGGGGCTTCTCTGGAAACACCATATATTTT. Translation: CASSPQTGGFSGNTIYF.

The J gene is TRBJ1-3, the V gene TRBV19; D might be TRBD1 (5 bases). The ends were cut back, 4 bases at V and 4 bases at J, with 14 bases in the middle. The germline V gene has CDR1 LNHDA and CDR2 SQIVND (reference sequence). The CDR3 consists of 15 residues. DNA of the CDR3: TGTGCCAGTAGTAACTCAGGGCTTCGAGGAAACACCATATATTTT. Protein product: CASSNSGLRGNTIYF.

CDR3 coding DNA: TGTGCCAGCAGTAAGACGACAATTTATGGCTACACCTTC. It specifies CASSKTTIYGYTF. The chain is built from TRBV28 and TRBJ1-2; D remains unclear. The CDR3 is 13 amino acids. Germline V gene data show CDR1 as MDHEN and CDR2 as SYDVKM. V dropped 5 bases and J dropped 5 bases, with 12 bases sitting between them.

The V call is TRBV9, the J call TRBJ1-1; D is unresolved. CDR1 and CDR2 from the germline V gene are SGDLS and YYNGEE. The CDR3 is made up of 15 amino acids. V lost 0 bases and J lost 2, with 11 bases in between. CDR3 amino acids: CASSVEEAANTEAFF. For the CDR3, the DNA is TGTGCCAGCAGCGTAGAGGAGGCCGCAAACACTGAAGCTTTCTTT.

The J gene is TRBJ1-6, the V gene TRBV28; D gene ambiguous. The V end was cut by 2 bases, the J end by 5 bases, with 7 bases between. CDR1 is MDHEN, CDR2 SYDVKM, per germline. This CDR3 has 14 residues. CDR3: CASSLGGNNSPLHF. The CDR3 DNA reads as TGTGCCAGCAGTTTAGGAGGGAATAATTCACCCCTCCACTTT. The entire variable domain, with the rest obtained from reference TRBV28 and TRBJ1-6, is as follows: DVKVTQSSRYLVKRTGEKVFLECVQDMDHENMFWYRQDPGLGLRLIYFSYDVKMKEKGDIPEGYSVSREKKERFSLILESASTNQTSMYLCASSLGGNNSPLHFGNGTRLTVT.

For the CDR3, the DNA is TGTGCCAGCAGTTTTCTCGGGACAGGGAAAGCCCAAGAGACCCAGTACTTC. Translated, it gives CASSFLGTGKAQETQYF. V is TRBV27 and J is TRBJ2-5, with TRBD1 identical over 9 bases. Trimming took 3 bases from V and 1 from J; bases not matched to a gene: 9. Germline lookup yields CDR1 MNHEY and CDR2 SMNVEV (reference sequence). This CDR3 is built from 17 residues.